Each of the 17 T cell receptor beta chains below was sequenced from the same sample in a study of T cell responses to AZD1222 COVID-19 vaccine. Clones were read by immunoSEQ multiplex PCR, and TCRdb kept only the in-frame ones, dropping some. The sample shows approximately 150,000 clones, over 90% of them seen only once. This material consisted of peripheral blood, taken on day 0 of AZD1222 vaccination. The receptors here all came from an adult in good health.

This chain connects TRBV5-4 to TRBJ1-1; the D is unclear. This CDR3 comprises 13 residues. Germline-derived CDR1 and CDR2 are SGHNT and YYREEE (reference sequence). V was shortened by 2 bases and J by 8 bases, with 13 bases between the two germline ends. The DNA of the CDR3 is TGTGCCAGCAGCTTCGTCAGAGGTCGAGAAGCTTTCTTT. Translating gives CASSFVRGREAFF.

V is TRBV7-9 and J is TRBJ1-2; D may be TRBD1 (6 bases). CDR3 length: 13 amino acids. Germline CDR1 and CDR2: SEHNR and FQNEAQ (reference sequence). Between the trimmed V and J ends, which lost 6 bases and 2 bases, there was a span of 10 bases. DNA for the CDR3: TGTGCCAGCAGGGAGGGGGAAAACTATGGCTACACCTTC. Translating gives CASREGENYGYTF.

The chain combines TRBV2 with TRBJ2-2, with TRBD2 identical over 14 bases. V lost 3 bases to trimming and J lost 8 bases; unmatched junction nucleotides: 2. From germline, CDR1 is SNHLY and CDR2 FYNNEI. CDR3 size: 15 residues. CDR3: CASSEGLAGVGELFF. CDR3 in DNA: TGTGCCAGCAGTGAGGGACTAGCGGGAGTAGGGGAGCTGTTTTTT.

This rearrangement joins TRBV27 to TRBJ1-6; D ambiguous. CDR1 MNHEY and CDR2 SMNVEV come from the germline V gene (reference sequence). The CDR3 contains 14 residues. Trimming cost V 5 bases and J 10 bases, with 15 bases left between them. CDR3 sequence (DNA): TGTGCCAGCAGTCGGAACGCCGTAGGGTCACCCCTCCACTTT. It specifies CASSRNAVGSPLHF.

CDR3 nucleotides: TGTGCCAGCAGCTTGGCCCCAGGGACCAGAGATACGCAGTATTTT. It encodes CASSLAPGTRDTQYF. The V and J genes are TRBV7-2 and TRBJ2-3; D may correspond to TRBD1 or TRBD2 (5 bases each). The CDR3 has 15 amino acids. CDR1 is SGHTA, CDR2 FQGNSA, per germline. Trimming took 3 bases from V and 5 from J, leaving 15 bases between them.

J is TRBJ1-5 and V is TRBV6-2 or TRBV6-3; D not resolved. The V end was cut by 4 bases, the J end by 6 bases, with 7 bases between. Germline CDR1 reads MNHEY; CDR2 reads SVGEGT. The CDR3 contains 12 residues. CDR3 loop: CASSLVFQPQHF. CDR3 nucleotide sequence: TGTGCCAGCAGTTTGGTGTTTCAGCCCCAGCATTTT.

This chain joins TRBV29-1 and TRBJ2-3; 9 nucleotides agree with TRBD1. Germline-derived CDR1 and CDR2 are SQVTM and ANQGSEA. V lost 7 bases to trimming and J lost 2 bases; unmatched junction nucleotides: 4. There are 13 residues in the CDR3. CDR3 in DNA: TGCAGCGGGGGACAGGGATCCACAGATACGCAGTATTTT. Protein product: CSGGQGSTDTQYF.

This sequence joins TRBV5-1 and TRBJ2-7; the match to TRBD1 covers 11 bases. V was pared by 2 bases and J by 2 bases, with 3 bases of the junction left unmatched. This CDR3 spans 15 amino acids. Per the germline V gene, CDR1 is SGHRS and CDR2 is YFSETQ. CDR3 region: CASSFPGQGAYEQYF. The CDR3 region has the DNA TGCGCCAGCAGCTTCCCGGGACAGGGGGCCTACGAGCAGTACTTC.

This chain connects TRBV7-3 to TRBJ2-3; TRBD2 matches 9 bases. This CDR3 spans 16 amino acids. The V gene end was trimmed by 1 base and the J gene end by 5 bases; junction bases not matched to a gene: 7. The germline V gene encodes CDR1 SGHTA and CDR2 FQGTGA. The CDR3 loop is CASSLMSGGNVDTQYF. CDR3 sequence (DNA): TGTGCCAGCAGCTTAATGAGCGGGGGGAATGTAGATACGCAGTATTTT.

V gene TRBV10-1 combines with J gene TRBJ2-3, with 8 positions matching TRBD1. This CDR3 has 14 residues. Trimming at V came to 3 bases and at J to 1 base, leaving 0 bases not matched to a gene. Per the germline V gene, CDR1 is WNHNN and CDR2 is SYGVQD (reference sequence). In nucleotides, the CDR3 is TGCGCCAGCAGTGACAGGGGGCGCACAGATACGCAGTATTTT. The encoded protein is CASSDRGRTDTQYF.

This clone was seen just once. This chain links TRBV13 with TRBJ1-1; 11 bases map to TRBD1. The CDR3 contains 18 residues. Germline assignment: CDR1 PRHDT and CDR2 FYEKMQ (reference sequence). Trimming took 6 bases from V and 5 from J; bases not matched to a gene: 17. CDR3 nucleotide sequence: TGTGCCAGCAGAGGACTCCGGGACAGGGGGTTTCTAGGGACTGAAGCTTTCTTT. It is translated as CASRGLRDRGFLGTEAFF.

The gene calls are TRBV5-1 and TRBJ1-1; 12 bases line up with TRBD1. The trim removed 4 bases at V and 4 bases at J, leaving 8 bases unmatched. Germline values: CDR1 SGHRS, CDR2 YFSETQ. There are 16 residues in the CDR3. Written as DNA, the CDR3 is TGCGCCAGCAGCCCAGGGACAGGGGGCGCAGGCACTGAAGCTTTCTTT. This codes for CASSPGTGGAGTEAFF.

V gene TRBV5-1 combines with J gene TRBJ2-1, with D perhaps assigned TRBD1 or TRBD2 (5 bases each). V gave up 4 bases and J gave up 3 bases, with 11 bases separating them. Germline CDR1 reads SGHRS; CDR2 reads YFSETQ. This CDR3 has 14 residues. CDR3 residues: CASSEGTDYNEQFF. CDR3 sequence (DNA): TGCGCCAGCAGCGAGGGGACGGACTACAATGAGCAGTTCTTC.

This rearrangement joins TRBV23-1 to TRBJ2-1; 7 bases match TRBD1. TRBV23-1 has ORF status, its function being uncertain. The CDR3 has 15 residues. V was clipped by 5 bases and J by 2 bases; unmatched bases: 6. CDR3 DNA: TGCGCCAGCAGTGAGGGACAGTGGGCCTACAATGAGCAGTTCTTC. Protein sequence: CASSEGQWAYNEQFF.

This clone was seen just once. V gene TRBV3-1 (or the pseudogene TRBV3-2) combines with J gene TRBJ2-7; either TRBD1 or TRBD2 may supply D (5 bases each). The germline V gene encodes CDR1 LGHDT and CDR2 YNNKEL (reference sequence). The V and J ends lost 1 base and 7 bases respectively, with 11 bases between them. This CDR3 has 13 residues. The CDR3 bases are TGTGCCAGCAGCCAAGTTGGGGGTGGGGAGCAGTACTTC. Protein product: CASSQVGGGEQYF.

The chain recombines TRBV11-3 with TRBJ2-7; TRBD1 matches 10 bases. Trimming removed 8 bases from V and 2 bases from J; junction bases left unmatched: 9. The CDR3 is 15 amino acids. Germline lookup yields CDR1 SGHNT and CDR2 YENEEA. In nucleotides, the CDR3 is TGTGCCAGCTGCTCAGGGGGGACAGGGGCCTACGAGCAGTACTTC. Translation gives CASCSGGTGAYEQYF.

This chain joins TRBV3-1 (or the pseudogene TRBV3-2) and TRBJ2-1, with TRBD1 matching over 8 bases. Germline-derived CDR1 and CDR2 are LGHDT and YNNKEL (reference sequence). The CDR3 runs to 15 residues. J gave up 4 bases and V 2 bases, and 4 bases lay outside the gene matches. The CDR3 DNA is TGTGCCAGCAGCCAACCGGGACAGGCTTACAATGAGCAGTTCTTC. Translating gives CASSQPGQAYNEQFF.